This T cell receptor beta chain was documented in a study of T cell repertoires in cytomegalovirus infection. As for the study in general: Carrying CMV and the relevant HLA type showed in public TCR beta signatures.

Germline V CDR1 and CDR2: LNHDA, SQIVND (reference sequence). Trimming took off 10 bases at V and 2 bases at J, with 14 bases between the two ends. This CDR3 is built from 13 residues. This clonotype appeared many times. Antigen specificity is unknown. General study points: Summed frequency of shared TCR beta families picked out CMV carriers who also had the relevant HLA. Dominating the ex vivo response were HLA-C-restricted CMV-specific TCR beta clonotypes.

From the reads, TCRdb called clonotypes with MiXCR, one entry per CDR3 protein. The data show 76,000 or so distinct CDR3 sequences, about 3.8% seen once. The rearrangement links TRBV19 to TRBJ1-2; the D is unclear. The sample taken for sequencing was PBMCs. The clonotype was recovered from a human donor in good health (CMV status not recorded). Some clones in this sample may be carry-over from other donors' samples. CDR3 region: CATAGRPNYGYTF. As DNA, the CDR3 is TGTGCCACAGCCGGGCGGCCCAACTATGGCTACACCTTC.